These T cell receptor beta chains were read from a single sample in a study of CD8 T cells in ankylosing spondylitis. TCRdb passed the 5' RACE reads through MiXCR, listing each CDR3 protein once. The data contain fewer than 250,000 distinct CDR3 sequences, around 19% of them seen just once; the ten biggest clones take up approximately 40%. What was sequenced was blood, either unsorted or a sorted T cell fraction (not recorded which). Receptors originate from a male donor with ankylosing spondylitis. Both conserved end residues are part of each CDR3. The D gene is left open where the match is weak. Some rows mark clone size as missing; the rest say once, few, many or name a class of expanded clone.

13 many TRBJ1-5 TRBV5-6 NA TGTGCCAGCAGCTTAGCCGGCAATCAGCCCCAGCATTTT CASSLAGNQPQHF
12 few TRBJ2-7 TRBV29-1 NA TGCAGCGTTGAGGGGGAGAGCTACGAGCAGTACTTC CSVEGESYEQYF
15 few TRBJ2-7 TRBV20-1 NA TGCAGTGCTAGAGATAGTGGCGGGAATACCTACGAGCAGTACTTC CSARDSGGNTYEQYF
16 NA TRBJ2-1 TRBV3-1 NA TGTGCCAGCAGCCAAGGAACTGGTCTCTCCTACAATGAGCAGTTCTTC CASSQGTGLSYNEQFF
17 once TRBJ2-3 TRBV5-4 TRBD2 TGTGCCAGCAGTCGGCTTAGCGGGGGACGTAGCACAGATACGCAGTATTTT CASSRLSGGRSTDTQYF
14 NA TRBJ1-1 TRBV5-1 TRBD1 TGCGCCAGCAGCCACGGACAGGGCGCCACTGAAGCTTTCTTT CASSHGQGATEAFF
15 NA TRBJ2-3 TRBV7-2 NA TGTGCCAGCAGCCAACTCGAATATAGCACAGATACGCAGTATTTT CASSQLEYSTDTQYF
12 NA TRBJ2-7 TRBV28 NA TGTGCCAGCAGTTCGCAGGTCTACGAGCAGTACTTC CASSSQVYEQYF
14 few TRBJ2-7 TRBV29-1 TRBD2 TGCAGCGTTGATGACAATAGCGGGACCCACGAGCAGTACTTC CSVDDNSGTHEQYF
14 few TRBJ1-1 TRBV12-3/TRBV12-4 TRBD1 TGTGCCAGCAGCCCAGGACAGGGGATCACTGAAGCTTTCTTT CASSPGQGITEAFF
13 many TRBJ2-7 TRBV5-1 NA TGCGCCAGCAGGGAGAGAGCTTCCTACGAGCAGTACTTC CASRERASYEQYF
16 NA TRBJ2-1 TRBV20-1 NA TGCAGTGCTAGAGATCGTGGCGGGGCGACCTACAATGAGCAGTTCTTC CSARDRGGATYNEQFF
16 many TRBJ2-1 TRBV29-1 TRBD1 TGCAGCGTGCAAGTGACCGGGACAGGTACCTACAATGAGCAGTTCTTC CSVQVTGTGTYNEQFF
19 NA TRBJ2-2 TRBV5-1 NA TGCGCCAGCAGCTTGATCACGGGGCGGGAACTCACGAACACCGGGGAGCTGTTTTTT CASSLITGRELTNTGELFF